This TCR beta chain was recovered during a study of OX40 agonist ivuxolimab in advanced cancers. At the level of the study: Patients were treated with intravenous ivuxolimab, dosed at 0.01 to 10 mg/kg and infused every 2 weeks. Patients enrolled in dose escalation were diagnosed with hepatocellular carcinoma, melanoma, renal cell or head and neck cancer. Patients were roughly 83% male with ages about 20 to 79, mean approximately 55.

The study's findings and limits: Circulating CD4+ and CD8+ T cells showed clonal expansion by week 6 at 0.1 to 3.0 mg/kg.

The V end was cut by 3 bases, the J end by 0 bases, with 6 bases between. This CDR3 has 14 amino acids. Germline V gene data show CDR1 as MDHEN and CDR2 as SYDVKM. With regard to this clone: Its antigen is not identified.

Here immunoSEQ multiplex PCR was the method, and the copy in TCRdb shows in-frame clones only, minus some. Of just over 90,000 clones detected, roughly 92% appear once; the ten largest clones hold 2.6%. The V call is TRBV28, the J call TRBJ1-5, with D maybe TRBD1 (5 bases). The clonotype comes from an adult with an advanced solid tumor such as melanoma, head and neck, liver or kidney cancer. Sequencing was performed on CD4+ or CD8+ T cells sorted from blood, taken in a trial of the OX40 agonist ivuxolimab. The CDR3: CASSFQGSNQPQHF. The CDR3 DNA reads as TGTGCCAGCAGTTTTCAGGGTAGCAATCAGCCCCAGCATTTT. The full variable domain, its missing parts supplied by reference TRBV28 and TRBJ1-5, is DVKVTQSSRYLVKRTGEKVFLECVQDMDHENMFWYRQDPGLGLRLIYFSYDVKMKEKGDIPEGYSVSREKKERFSLILESASTNQTSMYLCASSFQGSNQPQHFGDGTRLSIL.